A single sample is the source of the 8 T cell receptor beta chains below, sequenced in a study of T cell clonality in common variable immunodeficiency. The protocol was immunoSEQ multiplex PCR, while the TCRdb copy is restricted to in-frame clones and leaves out a portion. This repertoire holds approximately 50,000 clones, and none appear only once. The sample was peripheral blood mononuclear cells. The receptor set was obtained from a person between 18 and 75 years old in good health.

This clone was detected many times. The CDR3 end falls 3 residues outside the read, so it is completed with the germline J gene. The chain has TRBV20-1 and TRBJ2-5; no firm D call. Trimming shortened V by 1 base and J by 4 bases, and 16 bases separated the two germline ends. Germline V CDR1 and CDR2: DFQATT, SNEGSKA (reference sequence). CDR3 length: 15 residues. CDR3 DNA, as far as it was read: TGCAGTGCTAGAGGAGGTCAGGTGGCCTCAGAGACC. Its protein product is CSARGGQVASET. The CDR3 in full is CSARGGQVASETQYF.

This clone was observed many times. The missing CDR3 end, 3 residues past where the read stops, is filled in from the germline J gene. The chain recombines TRBV5-1 with TRBJ1-5, with D maybe TRBD1 (5 bases). This CDR3 has 14 residues. Trimming cost V 4 bases and J 4 bases, with 12 bases left between them. Germline V gene data show CDR1 as SGHRS and CDR2 as YFSETQ. The CDR3 sequence is CASSPRGGNQPQHF. CDR3 bases read: TGCGCCAGCAGCCCCCGGGGGGGGAATCAGCCC.

The table lists this clone with many counts. Read coverage stops 3 residues before the CDR3 terminus; the germline J gene supplies the remainder. The chain is built from TRBV6-2 or TRBV6-3 and TRBJ1-3, with D possibly matching TRBD1 (6 bases). V was trimmed by 2 bases and J by 7 bases, leaving 6 bases between them. Germline V gene lookup returns CDR1 MNHEY and CDR2 SVGEGT. The CDR3 extends over 12 amino acids. The CDR3 sequence: CASSYGQNTIYF. The covered CDR3 bases are TGTGCCAGCAGTTACGGACAGAACACC.

This clone was counted many times. The read stops 3 residues short of the end of the CDR3; the missing end is completed from the germline J gene. The V call is TRBV5-6, the J call TRBJ2-1, with a tentative D call TRBD1 (5 bases). The CDR3 contains 15 residues. Germline values: CDR1 SGHDT, CDR2 YYEEEE. The V end was cut by 2 bases, the J end by 6 bases, with 15 bases between. The part of the CDR3 DNA that was read is TGTGCCAGCAGCTTCAGGGTTGATTCAAGCAATGAG. Translated: CASSFRVDSSNE. The whole CDR3 region reads CASSFRVDSSNEQFF.

This clone was detected a few times. CDR3 DNA (partial): TGTGCCAGCCCGACAGGGAGGGATTCACCC. It translates to CASPTGRDSP. The whole CDR3 protein is CASPTGRDSPLHF. The gene calls are TRBV2 and TRBJ1-6; TRBD1 aligns across 7 bases. The read terminates 3 residues ahead of where the CDR3 ends, so the germline J gene completes it. V trimming: 8 bases; J trimming: 8 bases; junction bases outside the gene matches: 6. The CDR3 length is 13 residues. The germline gives CDR1 SNHLY, CDR2 FYNNEI.

As for this clone: Read coverage stops 3 residues before the CDR3 terminus; the germline J gene supplies the remainder. The rearrangement uses TRBV6-2 or TRBV6-3 and TRBJ2-3; 7 nucleotides align to TRBD1. The CDR3 contains 15 residues. From germline, CDR1 is MNHEY and CDR2 SVGEGT. CDR3 DNA (partial): TGTGCCAGCAGTTATAGCCAGGGGGAAGGAGAGACG. This sequence encodes CASSYSQGEGET. The whole CDR3 protein reads CASSYSQGEGETQYF.

This clone was counted ten times or more. The read finishes 3 residues shy of the CDR3 end, and the germline J gene is used to complete it. The gene calls are TRBV18 and TRBJ2-1, with 12 bases identical to TRBD2. CDR1 KGHSH and CDR2 LQKENI come from the germline V gene. Trimming cost V 1 base and J 7 bases; bases outside gene matches: 5. The CDR3 consists of 16 residues. The part of the CDR3 DNA that was read is TGTGCCAGCTCACCACGTTCTAGCGGGGGGGCAAATGAG. Translation: CASSPRSSGGANE. The CDR3 reads in full as CASSPRSSGGANEQFF.

This clone was seen ten or more times. Read coverage stops 3 residues before the CDR3 terminus; the germline J gene supplies the remainder. This sequence joins TRBV29-1 and TRBJ1-4; TRBD1 might be the D (5 bases). The CDR3 covers 11 residues. Deletions cut 7 bases from V and 8 bases from J, with 11 bases between. CDR1 is SQVTM and CDR2 is ANQGSEA in the germline V gene. CDR3 amino acids: CSGGGREKLFF. CDR3 DNA, as far as it was read: TGCAGCGGGGGGGGGAGGGAAAAA.